The present entry profiles one TCR beta chain with its context. The antigen remains undetermined. Here immunoSEQ multiplex PCR was the method, and the copy in TCRdb shows in-frame clones only, minus some. The table lists 52,000 or so clones, approximately 78% of them singletons. The sample comes from a study of a mutant IDH1 vaccine in newly diagnosed glioma. Study overall: Averaging approximately 40 years of age, treated patients were about 60% male and roughly 38% female.

V shed 8 bases and J 5 bases; nucleotides not matched to a gene: 14. The germline gives CDR1 GTSNPN, CDR2 SVGIG (reference sequence). CDR3 length: 15 amino acids. Time point: week 23, last vaccination. Vaccination comprised doses that each held 300 ug of mutant IDH1 20-mer peptide, plus topical imiquimod. The sample here was PBMCs, taken from a glioma patient whose treatment included an IDH1 peptide vaccine. The sequence was collected from a woman in her forties with glioma. Some clones in this sample may be carry-over from other donors' samples. The rearrangement links TRBV30 to TRBJ2-2; 7 positions match TRBD1. The CDR3 DNA follows: TGTGCCACCGAATTACAGGGGAAGAGGACCGGGGAGCTGTTTTTT. This sequence encodes CATELQGKRTGELFF.